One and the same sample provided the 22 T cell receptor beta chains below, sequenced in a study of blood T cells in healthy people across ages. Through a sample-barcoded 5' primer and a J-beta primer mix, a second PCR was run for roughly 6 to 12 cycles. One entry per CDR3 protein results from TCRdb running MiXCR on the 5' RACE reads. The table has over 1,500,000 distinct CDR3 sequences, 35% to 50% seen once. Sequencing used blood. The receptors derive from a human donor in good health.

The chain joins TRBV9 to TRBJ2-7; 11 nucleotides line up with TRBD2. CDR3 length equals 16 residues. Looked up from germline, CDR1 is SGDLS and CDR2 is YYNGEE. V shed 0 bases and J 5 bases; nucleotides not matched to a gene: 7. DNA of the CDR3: TGTGCCAGCAGCGTAGATAGCGGGGGGGCTGCGGACGAGCAGTACTTC. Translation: CASSVDSGGAADEQYF.

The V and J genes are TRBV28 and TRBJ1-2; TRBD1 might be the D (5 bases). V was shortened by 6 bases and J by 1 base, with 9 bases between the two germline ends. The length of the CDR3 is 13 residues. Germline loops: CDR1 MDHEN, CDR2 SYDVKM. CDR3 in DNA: TGTGCCAGCAGCGGAGGGGATAACTATGGCTACACCTTC. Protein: CASSGGDNYGYTF.

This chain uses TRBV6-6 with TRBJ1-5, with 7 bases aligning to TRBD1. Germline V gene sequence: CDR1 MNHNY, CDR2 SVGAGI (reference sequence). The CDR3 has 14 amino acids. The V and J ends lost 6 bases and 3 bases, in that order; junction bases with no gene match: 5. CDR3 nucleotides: TGTGCCAGCAGACGAGGGACAGACAATCAGCCCCAGCATTTT. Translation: CASRRGTDNQPQHF.

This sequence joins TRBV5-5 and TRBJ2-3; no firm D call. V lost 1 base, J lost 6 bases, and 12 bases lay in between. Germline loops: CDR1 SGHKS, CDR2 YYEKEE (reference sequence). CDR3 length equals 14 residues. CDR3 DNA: TGTGCCAGCAGCTTGAGGGCTCCAACGGATACGCAGTATTTT. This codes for CASSLRAPTDTQYF.

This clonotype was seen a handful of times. CDR3 in DNA: TGTGCCAGCAGCTTAGATCCGGGACAGCTTAATCAGCCCCAGCATTTT. It yields the protein CASSLDPGQLNQPQHF. V gene TRBV7-9 combines with J gene TRBJ1-5; 7 bases align to TRBD1. Per germline, CDR1 SEHNR and CDR2 FQNEAQ (reference sequence). V shed 1 base and J 4 bases; nucleotides not matched to a gene: 7. The CDR3 runs 16 residues.

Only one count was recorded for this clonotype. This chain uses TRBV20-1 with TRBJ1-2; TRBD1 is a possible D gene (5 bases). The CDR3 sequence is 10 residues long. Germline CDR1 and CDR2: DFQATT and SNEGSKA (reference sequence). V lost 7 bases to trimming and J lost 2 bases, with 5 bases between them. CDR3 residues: CSGQNYGYTF. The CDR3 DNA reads TGCAGTGGACAGAACTATGGCTACACCTTC.

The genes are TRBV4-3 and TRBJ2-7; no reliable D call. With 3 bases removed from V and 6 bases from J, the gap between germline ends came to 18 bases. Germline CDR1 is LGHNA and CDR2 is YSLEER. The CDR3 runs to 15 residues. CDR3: CASSQVHGLLGEQYF. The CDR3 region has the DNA TGCGCCAGCAGCCAGGTTCACGGGCTGTTGGGCGAGCAGTACTTC.

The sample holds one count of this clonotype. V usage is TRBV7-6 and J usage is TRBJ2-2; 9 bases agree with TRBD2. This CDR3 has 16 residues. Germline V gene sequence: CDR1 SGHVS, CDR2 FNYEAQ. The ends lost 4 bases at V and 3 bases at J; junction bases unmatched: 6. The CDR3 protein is CASSSSSGVDTGELFF. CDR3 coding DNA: TGTGCCAGCAGCTCATCTAGCGGGGTGGACACCGGGGAGCTGTTTTTT.

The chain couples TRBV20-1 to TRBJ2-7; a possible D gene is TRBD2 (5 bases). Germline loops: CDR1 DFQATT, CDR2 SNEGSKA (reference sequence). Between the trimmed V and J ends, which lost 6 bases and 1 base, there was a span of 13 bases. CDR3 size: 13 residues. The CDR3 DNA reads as TGCAGTGCACAGCTCTCGGGATCCTACGAGCAGTACTTC. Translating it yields CSAQLSGSYEQYF.

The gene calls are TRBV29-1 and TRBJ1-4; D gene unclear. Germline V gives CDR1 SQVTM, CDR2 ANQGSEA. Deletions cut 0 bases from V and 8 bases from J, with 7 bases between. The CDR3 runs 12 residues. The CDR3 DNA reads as TGCAGCGTTGAAGAGGAAGGGGAAAAACTGTTTTTT. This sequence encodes CSVEEEGEKLFF.

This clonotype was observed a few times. CDR3 protein: CASSLVGRGDQETQYF. Written as DNA, the CDR3 is TGTGCCAGCAGCTTAGTGGGGAGGGGGGACCAAGAGACCCAGTACTTC. This sequence joins TRBV7-9 and TRBJ2-5, with TRBD2 as a possible D gene (7 bases). Germline lookup yields CDR1 SEHNR and CDR2 FQNEAQ (reference sequence). The CDR3 extends over 16 amino acids. V lost 1 base and J 0 bases, leaving 12 bases between the germline ends.

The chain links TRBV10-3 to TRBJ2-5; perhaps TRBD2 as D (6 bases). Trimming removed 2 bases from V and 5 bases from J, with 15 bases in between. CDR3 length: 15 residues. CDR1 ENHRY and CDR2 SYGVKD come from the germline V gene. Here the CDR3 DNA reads TGTGCCATCAGTGAGCCAAAGGGCGGGAAGGAGACCCAGTACTTC. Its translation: CAISEPKGGKETQYF.

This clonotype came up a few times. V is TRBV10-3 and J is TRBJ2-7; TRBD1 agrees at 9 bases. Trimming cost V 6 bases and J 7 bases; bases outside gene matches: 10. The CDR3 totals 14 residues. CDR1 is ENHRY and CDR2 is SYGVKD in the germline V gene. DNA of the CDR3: TGTGCCATCAGGGGGGGACAGGGATCACGAGAGCAGTACTTC. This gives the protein CAIRGGQGSREQYF.

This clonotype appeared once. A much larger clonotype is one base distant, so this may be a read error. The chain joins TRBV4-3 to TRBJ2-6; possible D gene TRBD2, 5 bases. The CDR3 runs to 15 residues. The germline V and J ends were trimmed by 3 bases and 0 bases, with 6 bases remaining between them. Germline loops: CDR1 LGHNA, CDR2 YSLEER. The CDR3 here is CASSHEGSGANVLTF. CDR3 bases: TGCGCCAGCAGCCACGAGGGCTCTGGGGCCAACGTCCTGACTTTC.

Written as DNA, the CDR3 is TGTGCCAGCAGTAGATTCGGAGGGGATTACGAGCAGTACTTC. Translated: CASSRFGGDYEQYF. The rearrangement joins TRBV27 to TRBJ2-7; perhaps TRBD2 as D (6 bases). V lost 5 bases to trimming and J lost 4 bases, with 15 bases between them. This CDR3 comprises 14 residues. Germline V gene data show CDR1 as MNHEY and CDR2 as SMNVEV (reference sequence).

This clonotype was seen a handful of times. CDR3 protein: CASSPTQQTGNYGYTF. In nucleotides, the CDR3 is TGTGCCAGCAGCCCTACTCAACAAACAGGGAACTATGGCTACACCTTC. This chain uses TRBV9 with TRBJ1-2, with a tentative D call TRBD1 (6 bases). Trimming pared 4 bases from V and 2 bases from J, leaving 18 bases between. This CDR3 is 16 amino acids long. Germline assignment: CDR1 SGDLS and CDR2 YYNGEE.

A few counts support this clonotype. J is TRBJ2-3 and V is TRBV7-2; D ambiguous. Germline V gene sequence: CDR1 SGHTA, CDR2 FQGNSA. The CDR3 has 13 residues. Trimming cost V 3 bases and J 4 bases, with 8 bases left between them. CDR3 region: CASSFGAADTQYF. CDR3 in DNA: TGTGCCAGCAGCTTCGGTGCGGCAGATACGCAGTATTTT. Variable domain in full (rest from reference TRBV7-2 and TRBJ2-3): GAGVSQSPSNKVTEKGKDVELRCDPISGHTALYWYRQSLGQGLEFLIYFQGNSAPDKSGLPSDRFSAERTGGSVSTLTIQRTQQEDSAVYLCASSFGAADTQYFGPGTRLTVL.

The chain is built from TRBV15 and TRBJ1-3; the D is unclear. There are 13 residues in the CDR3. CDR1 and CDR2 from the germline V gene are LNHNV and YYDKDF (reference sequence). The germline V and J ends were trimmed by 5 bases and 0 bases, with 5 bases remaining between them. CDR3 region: CATSSASGNTIYF. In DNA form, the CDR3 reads TGTGCCACCAGCTCAGCCTCTGGAAACACCATATATTTT.

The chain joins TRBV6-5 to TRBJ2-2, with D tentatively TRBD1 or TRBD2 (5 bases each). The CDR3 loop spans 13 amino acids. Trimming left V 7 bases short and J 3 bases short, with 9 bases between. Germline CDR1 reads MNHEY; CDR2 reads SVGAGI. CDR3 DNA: TGTGCCAGCACCCGAGGGGACACCGGGGAGCTGTTTTTT. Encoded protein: CASTRGDTGELFF.

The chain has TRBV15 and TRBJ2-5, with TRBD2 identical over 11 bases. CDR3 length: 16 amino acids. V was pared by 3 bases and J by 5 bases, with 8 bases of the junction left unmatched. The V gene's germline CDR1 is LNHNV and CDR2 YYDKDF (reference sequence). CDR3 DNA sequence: TGTGCCACCAGCAGGGGAGATAGCGGGGGGGGTGAGACCCAGTACTTC. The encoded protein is CATSRGDSGGGETQYF.

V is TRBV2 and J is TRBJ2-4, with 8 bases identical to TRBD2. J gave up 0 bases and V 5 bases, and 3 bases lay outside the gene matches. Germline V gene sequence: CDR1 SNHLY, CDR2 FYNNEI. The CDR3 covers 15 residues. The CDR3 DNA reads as TGTGCCAGCAGTATAGCGGGGCGAGCCAAAAACATTCAGTACTTC. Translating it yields CASSIAGRAKNIQYF.

In DNA form, the CDR3 reads TGTGCCATCAGTGAGTCGCGGGGAGACTATGGCTACACCTTC. It translates to CAISESRGDYGYTF. The V call is TRBV10-3, the J call TRBJ1-2; no clear D. The germline V gene has CDR1 ENHRY and CDR2 SYGVKD. The V gene lost 0 bases and the J gene lost 3 bases, with 8 bases spanning the gap. The CDR3 loop spans 14 amino acids.